Given below is one TCR beta chain in context. This entry belongs to a study of shared clonotypes between healthy human individuals. Study-level background: Three plates were used per donor for CD4 naive, three for CD4 memory, two for CD8 naive and one for CD8 memory.

Replicate PCRs for sorted subsets used roughly 200 ng DNA; this equaled about 30,000 T cell genomes. Repertoires were generated with immunoSEQ multiplex PCR, while TCRdb's copy carries only in-frame clones and drops some. The data contain 2,500,000 or so clones, 80% to 95% of them singletons. This CDR3 contains 16 residues. Germline V lookup: CDR1 SGHVS, CDR2 FQNEAQ. The junction had 10 bases not matched to a gene; V was cut back by 2 bases and J by 6 bases. Input material: naive CD4+ T cells from PBMCs. As to subset: CD45RA+ positively selected. This TCR came from a man between 18 and 35 years old in good health. Some clones in this sample may be carry-over from other donors' samples. The chain recombines TRBV7-8 with TRBJ2-3; 8 bases fit TRBD1. In DNA, the CDR3 is TGTGCCAGCAGCTTACGACAGGGGCGCTTCCCGGATACGCAGTATTTT. It yields the protein CASSLRQGRFPDTQYF.